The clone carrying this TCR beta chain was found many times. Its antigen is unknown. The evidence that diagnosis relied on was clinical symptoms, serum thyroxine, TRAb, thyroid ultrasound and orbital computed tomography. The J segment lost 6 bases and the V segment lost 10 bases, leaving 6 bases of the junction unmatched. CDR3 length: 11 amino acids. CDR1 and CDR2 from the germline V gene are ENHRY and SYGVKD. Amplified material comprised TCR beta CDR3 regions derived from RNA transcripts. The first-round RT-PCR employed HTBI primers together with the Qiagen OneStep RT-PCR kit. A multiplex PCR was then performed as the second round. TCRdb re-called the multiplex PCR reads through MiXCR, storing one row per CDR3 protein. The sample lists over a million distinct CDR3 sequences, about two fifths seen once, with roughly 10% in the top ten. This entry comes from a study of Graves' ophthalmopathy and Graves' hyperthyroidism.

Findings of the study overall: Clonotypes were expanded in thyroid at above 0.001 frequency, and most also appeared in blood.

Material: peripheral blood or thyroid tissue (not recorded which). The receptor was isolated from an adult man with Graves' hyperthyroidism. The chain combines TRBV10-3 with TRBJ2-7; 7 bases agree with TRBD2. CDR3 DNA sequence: TGTGCCACGAGGTCGGGAGGCGAGCAGTACTTC. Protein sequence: CATRSGGEQYF.